This T cell receptor (beta chain) was recorded in a study of shared clonotypes between healthy human individuals. General study findings and limits: Larger richness was generally estimated for naive than memory subsets.

Libraries were prepared by immunoSEQ multiplex PCR; TCRdb keeps only in-frame clonotypes and omits some of them. The sample shows about 1.5 million clones, roughly 96% of them seen only once. Of note for this clone: Its antigen remains unidentified.

In the CD4+ fraction, cells were divided into CD45RA+ naive and CD45RA-negative memory subsets. The clonotype was recovered from a man under 40 in good health. Source material: naive CD4+ T cells sorted from blood. Sample subset: CD45RA+ positively selected.

This CDR3 reads CASSLSGRAYEQYF. The CDR3 region has the DNA TGCGCCAGCAGCCTTAGCGGGAGGGCCTACGAGCAGTACTTC. The V gene is TRBV5-1, the J gene TRBJ2-7, with 11 bases lining up with TRBD2. The V gene end was trimmed by 4 bases and the J gene end by 2 bases; junction bases not matched to a gene: 2. CDR1 is SGHRS and CDR2 is YFSETQ in the germline V gene. This CDR3 contains 14 residues. The complete variable domain, with remaining parts taken from reference TRBV5-1 and TRBJ2-7, reads KAGVTQTPRYLIKTRGQQVTLSCSPISGHRSVSWYQQTPGQGLQFLFEYFSETQRNKGNFPGRFSGRQFSNSRSEMNVSTLELGDSALYLCASSLSGRAYEQYFGPGTRLTVT.